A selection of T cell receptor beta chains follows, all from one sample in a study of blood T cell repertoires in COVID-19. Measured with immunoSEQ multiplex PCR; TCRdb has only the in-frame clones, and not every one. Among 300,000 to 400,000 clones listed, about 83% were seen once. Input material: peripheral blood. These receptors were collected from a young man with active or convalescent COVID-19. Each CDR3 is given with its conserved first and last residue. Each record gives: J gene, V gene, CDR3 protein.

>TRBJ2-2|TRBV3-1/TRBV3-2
CASSHIPRAGELFF
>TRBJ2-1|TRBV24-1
CATSERAGGSLYNEQFF
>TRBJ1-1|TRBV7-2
CASSFLGDLATEAFF
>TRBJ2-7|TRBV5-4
CASSSLWGNEQYF
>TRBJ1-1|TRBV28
CASSETGTEVEAFF
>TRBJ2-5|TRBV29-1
CSVIPGQPGETQYF
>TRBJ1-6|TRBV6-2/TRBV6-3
CASSFGYSPLHF
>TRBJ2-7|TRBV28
CASMRQALEQYF
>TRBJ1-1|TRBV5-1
CASSLGGQTRLNTEAFF
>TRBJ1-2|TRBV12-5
CASGLVSGRYGYTF
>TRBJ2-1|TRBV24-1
CATSDARMGSGGSEQFF
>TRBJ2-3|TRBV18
CASSRAGGDTQYF
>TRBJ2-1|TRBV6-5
CASSYGGRRDNEQFF
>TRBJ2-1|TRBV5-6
CASSLSRAYNEQFF
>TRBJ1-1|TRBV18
CASSPRRTGVNTEAFF
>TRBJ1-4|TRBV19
CASTLRQGGDEKLFF
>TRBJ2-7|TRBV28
CASSLLESYEQYF
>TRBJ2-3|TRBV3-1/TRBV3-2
CAIGTSGTDTQYF
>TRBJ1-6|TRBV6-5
CAISDRRQRSPLHF
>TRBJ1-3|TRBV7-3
CASSLDRAGNTIYF
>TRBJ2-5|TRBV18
CASSPPARETQYF
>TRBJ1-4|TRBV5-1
CASRTGTLYEKLFF
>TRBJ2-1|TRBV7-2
CASSSSGTAYNEQFF
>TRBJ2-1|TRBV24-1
CATSGYGSIRGPDNEQFF
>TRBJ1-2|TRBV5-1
CASRRDSPTGGYTF
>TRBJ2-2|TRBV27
CASSHLRTVPSGELFF
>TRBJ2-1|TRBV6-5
CASSLEGSSYNEQFF
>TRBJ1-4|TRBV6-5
CASSNNEGEKLFF